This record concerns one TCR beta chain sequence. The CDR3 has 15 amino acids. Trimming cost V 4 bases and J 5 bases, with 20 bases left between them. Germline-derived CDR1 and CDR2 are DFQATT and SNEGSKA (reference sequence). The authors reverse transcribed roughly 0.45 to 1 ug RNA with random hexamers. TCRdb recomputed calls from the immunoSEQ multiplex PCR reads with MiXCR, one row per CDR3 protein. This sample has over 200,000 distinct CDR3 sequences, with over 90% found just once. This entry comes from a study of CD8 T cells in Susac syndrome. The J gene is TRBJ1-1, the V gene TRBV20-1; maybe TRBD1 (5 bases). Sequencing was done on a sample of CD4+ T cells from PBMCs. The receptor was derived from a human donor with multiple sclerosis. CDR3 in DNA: TGCAGTGCTAATGCCGTCAGGAGGGGTTGGACTGAAGCTTTCTTT. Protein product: CSANAVRRGWTEAFF.